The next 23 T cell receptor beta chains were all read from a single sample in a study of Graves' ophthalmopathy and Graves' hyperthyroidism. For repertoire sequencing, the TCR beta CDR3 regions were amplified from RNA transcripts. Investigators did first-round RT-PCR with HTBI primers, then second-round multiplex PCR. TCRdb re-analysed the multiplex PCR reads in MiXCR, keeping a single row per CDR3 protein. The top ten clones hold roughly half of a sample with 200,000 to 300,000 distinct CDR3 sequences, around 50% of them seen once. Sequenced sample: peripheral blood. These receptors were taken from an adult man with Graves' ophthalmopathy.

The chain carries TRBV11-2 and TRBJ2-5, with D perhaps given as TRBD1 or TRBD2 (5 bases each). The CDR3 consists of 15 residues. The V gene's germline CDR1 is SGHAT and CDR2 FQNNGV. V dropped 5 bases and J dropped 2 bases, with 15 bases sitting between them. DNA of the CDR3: TGTGCCAGCAGCGCCCGAGGGGCACATCAAGAGACCCAGTACTTC. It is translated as CASSARGAHQETQYF.

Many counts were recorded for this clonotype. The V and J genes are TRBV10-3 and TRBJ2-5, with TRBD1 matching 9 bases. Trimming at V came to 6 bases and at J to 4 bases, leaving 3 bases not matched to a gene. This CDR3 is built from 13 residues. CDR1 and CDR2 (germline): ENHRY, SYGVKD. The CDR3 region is CAIRAGQGETQYF. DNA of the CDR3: TGTGCCATCAGAGCGGGACAGGGAGAGACCCAGTACTTC.

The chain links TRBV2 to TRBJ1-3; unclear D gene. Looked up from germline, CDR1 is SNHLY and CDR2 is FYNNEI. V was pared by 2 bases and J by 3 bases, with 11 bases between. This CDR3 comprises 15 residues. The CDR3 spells CASSEQRGLGNTIYF. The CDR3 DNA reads TGTGCCAGCAGTGAACAGCGAGGGCTTGGAAACACCATATATTTT.

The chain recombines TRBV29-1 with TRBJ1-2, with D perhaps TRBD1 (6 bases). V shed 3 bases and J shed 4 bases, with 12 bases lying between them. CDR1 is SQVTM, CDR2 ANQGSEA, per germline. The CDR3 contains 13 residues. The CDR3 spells CSVDLRGSYGYTF. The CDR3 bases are TGCAGCGTTGATCTCAGGGGCTCCTATGGCTACACCTTC.

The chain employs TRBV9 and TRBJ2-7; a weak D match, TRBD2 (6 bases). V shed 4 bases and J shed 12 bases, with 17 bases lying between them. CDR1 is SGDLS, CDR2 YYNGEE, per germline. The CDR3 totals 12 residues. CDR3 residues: CASSTPPGDRYF. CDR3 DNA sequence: TGTGCCAGCAGCACCCCCCCGGGGGATAGGTACTTC.

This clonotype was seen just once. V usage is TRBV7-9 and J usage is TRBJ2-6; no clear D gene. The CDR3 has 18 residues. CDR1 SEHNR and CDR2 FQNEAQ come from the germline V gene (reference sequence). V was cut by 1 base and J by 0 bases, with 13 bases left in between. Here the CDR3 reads CASSLVTGRISGANVLTF. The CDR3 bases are TGTGCCAGCAGCTTAGTTACCGGGCGGATCTCTGGGGCCAACGTCCTGACTTTC.

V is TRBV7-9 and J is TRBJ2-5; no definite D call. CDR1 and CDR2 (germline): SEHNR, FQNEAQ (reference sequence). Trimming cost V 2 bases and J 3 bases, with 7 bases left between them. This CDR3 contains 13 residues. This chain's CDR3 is CASSLSREETQYF. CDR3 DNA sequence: TGTGCCAGCAGCTTAAGCAGAGAAGAGACCCAGTACTTC.

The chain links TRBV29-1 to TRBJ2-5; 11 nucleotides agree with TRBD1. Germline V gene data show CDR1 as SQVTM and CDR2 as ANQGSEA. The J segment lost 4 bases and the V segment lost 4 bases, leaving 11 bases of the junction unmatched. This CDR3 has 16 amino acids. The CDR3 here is CSVGGGQGARGETQYF. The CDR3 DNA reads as TGCAGCGTTGGGGGAGGACAGGGGGCTCGGGGAGAGACCCAGTACTTC. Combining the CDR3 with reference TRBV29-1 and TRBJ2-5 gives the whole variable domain SAVISQKPSRDICQRGTSLTIQCQVDSQVTMMFWYRQQPGQSLTLIATANQGSEATYESGFVIDKFPISRPNLTFSTLTVSNMSPEDSSIYLCSVGGGQGARGETQYFGPGTRLLVL.

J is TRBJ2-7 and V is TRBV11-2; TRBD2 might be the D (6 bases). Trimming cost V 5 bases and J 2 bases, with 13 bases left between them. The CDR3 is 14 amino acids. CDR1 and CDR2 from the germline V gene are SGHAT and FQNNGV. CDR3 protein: CASSPRVAAYEQYF. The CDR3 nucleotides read TGTGCCAGCAGCCCACGGGTAGCGGCCTACGAGCAGTACTTC.

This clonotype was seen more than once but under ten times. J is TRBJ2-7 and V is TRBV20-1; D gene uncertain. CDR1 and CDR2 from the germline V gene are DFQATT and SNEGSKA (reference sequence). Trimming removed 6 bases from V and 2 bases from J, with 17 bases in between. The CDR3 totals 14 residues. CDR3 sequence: CSASPFSSTYEQYF. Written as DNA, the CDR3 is TGCAGTGCGAGCCCCTTTAGCTCGACCTACGAGCAGTACTTC.

The chain's CDR3 is CASSQVASGQGFHEQYF. CDR3 coding DNA: TGTGCCAGCAGCCAAGTTGCGTCGGGACAGGGTTTCCACGAGCAGTACTTC. The V and J genes are TRBV9 and TRBJ2-7, with 9 positions matching TRBD1. CDR3 length equals 17 residues. The ends lost 4 bases at V and 5 bases at J; junction bases unmatched: 16. In germline, CDR1 is SGDLS, CDR2 YYNGEE.

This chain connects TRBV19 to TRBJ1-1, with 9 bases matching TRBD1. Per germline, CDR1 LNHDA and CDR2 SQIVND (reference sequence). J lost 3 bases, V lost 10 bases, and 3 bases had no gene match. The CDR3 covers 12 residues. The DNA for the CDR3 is TGTGCCACCGGGACAGGGCACACTGAAGCTTTCTTT. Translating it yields CATGTGHTEAFF.

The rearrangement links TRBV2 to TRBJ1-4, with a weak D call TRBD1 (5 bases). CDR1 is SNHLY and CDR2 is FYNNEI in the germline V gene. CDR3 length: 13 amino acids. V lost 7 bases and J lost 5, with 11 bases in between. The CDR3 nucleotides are TGTGCCAGCAATGACAGCGAGAATGAAAAACTGTTTTTT. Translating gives CASNDSENEKLFF.

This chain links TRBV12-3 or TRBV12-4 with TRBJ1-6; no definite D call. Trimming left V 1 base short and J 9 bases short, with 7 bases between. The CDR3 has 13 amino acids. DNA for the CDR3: TGTGCCAGCAGTTTAGAGTGGGCTTCACCCCTCCACTTT. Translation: CASSLEWASPLHF.

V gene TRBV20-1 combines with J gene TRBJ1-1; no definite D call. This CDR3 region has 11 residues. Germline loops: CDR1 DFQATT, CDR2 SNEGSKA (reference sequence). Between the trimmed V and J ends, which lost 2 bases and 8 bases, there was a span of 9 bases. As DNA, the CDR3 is TGCAGTGCTAGACTGGTTCCCGAAGCTTTCTTT. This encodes CSARLVPEAFF.

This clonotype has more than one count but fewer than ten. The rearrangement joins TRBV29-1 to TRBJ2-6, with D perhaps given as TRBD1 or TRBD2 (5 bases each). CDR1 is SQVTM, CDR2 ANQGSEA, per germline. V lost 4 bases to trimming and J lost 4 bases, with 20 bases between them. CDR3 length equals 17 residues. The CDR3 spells CSVVSTGGPTGANVLTF. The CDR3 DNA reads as TGCAGCGTTGTATCCACTGGGGGTCCTACCGGGGCCAACGTCCTGACTTTC.

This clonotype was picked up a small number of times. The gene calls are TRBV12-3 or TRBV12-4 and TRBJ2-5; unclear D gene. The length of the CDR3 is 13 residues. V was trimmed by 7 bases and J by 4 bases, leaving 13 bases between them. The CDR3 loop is CASTPAPVETQYF. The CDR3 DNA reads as TGTGCCAGCACCCCCGCGCCCGTAGAGACCCAGTACTTC.

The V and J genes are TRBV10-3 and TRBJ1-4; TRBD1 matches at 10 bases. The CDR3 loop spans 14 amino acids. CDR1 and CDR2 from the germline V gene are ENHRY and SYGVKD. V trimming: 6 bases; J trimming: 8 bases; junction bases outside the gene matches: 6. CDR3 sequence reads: CAIRTGTGVEKLFF. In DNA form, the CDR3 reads TGTGCCATCAGGACCGGGACAGGGGTCGAAAAACTGTTTTTT.

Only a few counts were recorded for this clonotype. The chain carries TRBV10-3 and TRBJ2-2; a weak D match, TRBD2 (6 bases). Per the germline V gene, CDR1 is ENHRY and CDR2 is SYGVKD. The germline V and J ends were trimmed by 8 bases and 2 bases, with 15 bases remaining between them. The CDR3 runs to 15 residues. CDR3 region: CAIRRAGPNTGELFF. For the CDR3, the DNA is TGTGCCATCCGTAGGGCGGGACCCAACACCGGGGAGCTGTTTTTT.

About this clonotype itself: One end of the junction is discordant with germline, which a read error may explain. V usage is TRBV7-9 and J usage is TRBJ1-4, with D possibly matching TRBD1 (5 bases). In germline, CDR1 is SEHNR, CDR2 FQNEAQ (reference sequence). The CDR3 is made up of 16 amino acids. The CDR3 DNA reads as TGTGCCAGCAGCCCGTCGAGGGGAGCAACTAATGTAAAACTGTTTTTT. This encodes CASSPSRGATNVKLFF.

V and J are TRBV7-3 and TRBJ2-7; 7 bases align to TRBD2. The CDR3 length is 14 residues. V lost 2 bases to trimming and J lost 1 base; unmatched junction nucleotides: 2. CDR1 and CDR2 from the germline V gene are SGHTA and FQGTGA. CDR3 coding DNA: TGTGCCAGCAGCTTACTAGCGGAGTCCTACGAGCAGTACTTC. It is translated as CASSLLAESYEQYF. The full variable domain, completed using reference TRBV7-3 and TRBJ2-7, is GAGVSQTPSNKVTEKGKYVELRCDPISGHTALYWYRQSLGQGPEFLIYFQGTGAADDSGLPNDRFFAVRPEGSVSTLKIQRTERGDSAVYLCASSLLAESYEQYFGPGTRLTVT.

CDR3 in DNA: TGTGCCAGCAGTAAAAGGGGACTAGCGGCTGATACGCAGTATTTT. Encoded protein: CASSKRGLAADTQYF. V and J are TRBV2 and TRBJ2-3; 11 positions agree with TRBD2. The CDR3 contains 15 residues. The J segment lost 6 bases and the V segment lost 5 bases, leaving 7 bases of the junction unmatched. Germline loops: CDR1 SNHLY, CDR2 FYNNEI.

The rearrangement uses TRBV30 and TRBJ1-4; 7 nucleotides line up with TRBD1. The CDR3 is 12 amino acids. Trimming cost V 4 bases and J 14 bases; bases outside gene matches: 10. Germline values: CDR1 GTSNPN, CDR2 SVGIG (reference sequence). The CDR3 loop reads CAWTRRQGSLFF. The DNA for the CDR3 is TGTGCCTGGACCCGACGACAGGGATCGCTGTTTTTT.